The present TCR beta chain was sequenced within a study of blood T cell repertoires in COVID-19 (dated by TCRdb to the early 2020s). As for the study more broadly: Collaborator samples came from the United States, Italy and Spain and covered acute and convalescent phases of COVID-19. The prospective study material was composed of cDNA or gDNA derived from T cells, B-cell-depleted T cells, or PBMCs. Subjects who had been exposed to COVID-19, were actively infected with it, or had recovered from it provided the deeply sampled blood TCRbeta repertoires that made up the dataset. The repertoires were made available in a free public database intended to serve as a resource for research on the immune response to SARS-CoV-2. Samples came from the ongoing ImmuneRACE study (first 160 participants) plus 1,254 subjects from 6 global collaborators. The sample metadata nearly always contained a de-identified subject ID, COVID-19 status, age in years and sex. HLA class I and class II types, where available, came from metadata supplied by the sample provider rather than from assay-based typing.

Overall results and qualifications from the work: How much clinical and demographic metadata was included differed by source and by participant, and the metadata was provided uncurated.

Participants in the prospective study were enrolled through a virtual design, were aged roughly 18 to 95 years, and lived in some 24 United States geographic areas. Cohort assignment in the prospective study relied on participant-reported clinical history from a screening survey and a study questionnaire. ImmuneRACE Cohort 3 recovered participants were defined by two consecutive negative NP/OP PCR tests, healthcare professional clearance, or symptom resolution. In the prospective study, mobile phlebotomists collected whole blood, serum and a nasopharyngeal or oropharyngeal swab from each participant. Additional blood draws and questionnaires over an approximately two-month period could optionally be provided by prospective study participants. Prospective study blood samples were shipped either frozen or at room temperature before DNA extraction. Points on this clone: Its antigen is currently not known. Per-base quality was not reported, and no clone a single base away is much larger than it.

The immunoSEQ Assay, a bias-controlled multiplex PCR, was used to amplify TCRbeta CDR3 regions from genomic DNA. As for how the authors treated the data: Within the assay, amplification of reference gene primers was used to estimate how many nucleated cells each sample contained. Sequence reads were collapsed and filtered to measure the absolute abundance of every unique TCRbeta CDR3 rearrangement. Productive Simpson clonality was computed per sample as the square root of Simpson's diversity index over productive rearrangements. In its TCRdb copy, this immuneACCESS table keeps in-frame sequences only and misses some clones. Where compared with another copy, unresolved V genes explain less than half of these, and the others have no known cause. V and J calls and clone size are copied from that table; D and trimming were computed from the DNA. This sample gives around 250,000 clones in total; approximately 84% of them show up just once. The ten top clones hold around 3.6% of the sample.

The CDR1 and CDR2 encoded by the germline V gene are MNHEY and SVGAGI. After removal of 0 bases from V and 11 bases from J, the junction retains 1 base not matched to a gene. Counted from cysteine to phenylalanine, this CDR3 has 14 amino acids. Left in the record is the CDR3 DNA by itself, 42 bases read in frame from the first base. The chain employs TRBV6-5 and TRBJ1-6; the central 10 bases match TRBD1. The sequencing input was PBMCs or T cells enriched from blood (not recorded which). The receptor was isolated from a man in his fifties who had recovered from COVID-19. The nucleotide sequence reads TGTGCCAGCAGTTACTCGGGACAGGGGACACCCCTCCACTTT. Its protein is CASSYSGQGTPLHF.